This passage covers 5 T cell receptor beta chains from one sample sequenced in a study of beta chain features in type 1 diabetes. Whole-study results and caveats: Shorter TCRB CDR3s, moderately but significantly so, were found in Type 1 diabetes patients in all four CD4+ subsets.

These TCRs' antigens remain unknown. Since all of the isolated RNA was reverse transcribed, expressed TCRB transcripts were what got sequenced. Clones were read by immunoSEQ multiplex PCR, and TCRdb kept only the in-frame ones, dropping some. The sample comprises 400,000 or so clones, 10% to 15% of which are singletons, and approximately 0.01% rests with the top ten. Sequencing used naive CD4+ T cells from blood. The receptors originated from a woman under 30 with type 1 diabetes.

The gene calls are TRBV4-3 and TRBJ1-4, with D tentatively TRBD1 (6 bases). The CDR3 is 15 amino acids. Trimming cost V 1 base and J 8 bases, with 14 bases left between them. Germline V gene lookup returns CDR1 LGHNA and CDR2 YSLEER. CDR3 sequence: CASSQGRGAEEKLFF. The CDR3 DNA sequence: TGCGCCAGCAGCCAAGGGCGGGGGGCTGAGGAAAAACTGTTTTTT.

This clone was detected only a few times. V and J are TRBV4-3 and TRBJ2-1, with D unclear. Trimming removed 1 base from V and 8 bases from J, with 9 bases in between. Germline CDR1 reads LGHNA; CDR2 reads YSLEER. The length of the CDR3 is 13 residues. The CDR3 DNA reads TGCGCCAGCAGCCAAGTTCCCGGTTATGAGCAGTTCTTC. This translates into CASSQVPGYEQFF.

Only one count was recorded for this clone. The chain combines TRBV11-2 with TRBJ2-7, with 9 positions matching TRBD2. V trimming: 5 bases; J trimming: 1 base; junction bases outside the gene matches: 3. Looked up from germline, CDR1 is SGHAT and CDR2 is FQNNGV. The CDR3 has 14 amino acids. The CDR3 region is CASSGLARSYEQYF. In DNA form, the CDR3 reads TGTGCCAGCAGCGGACTAGCGAGATCCTACGAGCAGTACTTC. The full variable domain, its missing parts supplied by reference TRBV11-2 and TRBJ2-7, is EAGVAQSPRYKIIEKRQSVAFWCNPISGHATLYWYQQILGQGPKLLIQFQNNGVVDDSQLPKDRFSAERLKGVDSTLKIQPAKLEDSAVYLCASSGLARSYEQYFGPGTRLTVT.

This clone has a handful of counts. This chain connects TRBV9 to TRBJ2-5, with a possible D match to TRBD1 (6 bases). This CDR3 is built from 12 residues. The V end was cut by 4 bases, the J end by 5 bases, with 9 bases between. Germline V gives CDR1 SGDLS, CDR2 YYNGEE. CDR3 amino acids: CASSKQGETQYF. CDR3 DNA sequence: TGTGCCAGCAGCAAGCAGGGGGAGACCCAGTACTTC.

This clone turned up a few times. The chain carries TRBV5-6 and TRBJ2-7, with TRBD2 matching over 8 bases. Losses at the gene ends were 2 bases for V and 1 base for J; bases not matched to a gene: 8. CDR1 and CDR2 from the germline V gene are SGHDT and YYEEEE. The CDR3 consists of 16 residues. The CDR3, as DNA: TGTGCCAGCAGCTTTCTCGGGGGGGCAGGGTCCTACGAGCAGTACTTC. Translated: CASSFLGGAGSYEQYF.